This is a list of T cell receptor beta chains from one sample in a study of cytomegalovirus exposure and HLA in healthy donors. The protocol was immunoSEQ multiplex PCR, while the TCRdb copy is restricted to in-frame clones and leaves out a portion. This table has about 130,000 clones, 80% to 90% appearing once. Sequencing was performed on PBMCs. The receptors here all came from a woman aged 40 to 50 in good health and CMV-seropositive. Each CDR3 is given with its conserved first and last residue. A D gene is named only where the DNA matches it firmly. For some rows the clone size is stated as once, few or many, or as a class when expanded; others skip it.

CDR3 protein,CDR3 DNA,V gene,D gene,J gene,clone size
CASRETSAPTDTQYF,TGCGCCAGCAGGGAAACTAGCGCTCCGACAGATACGCAGTATTTT,TRBV10-1,TRBD2,TRBJ2-3,NA
CASSLIEQETQYF,TGCGCCAGCAGCTTGATAGAACAAGAGACCCAGTACTTC,TRBV5-1,NA,TRBJ2-5,NA
CASSWPGQNGYTF,TGTGCCAGCAGCTGGCCGGGACAGAATGGCTACACCTTC,TRBV11-3,TRBD1,TRBJ1-2,NA
CASSDLGQVGNEQFF,TGTGCCAGCAGTGATCTCGGACAGGTGGGGAATGAGCAGTTCTTC,TRBV25-1,TRBD1,TRBJ2-1,few
CASSPRTSAYEQYF,TGTGCCAGCAGTCCGAGGACTAGCGCCTACGAGCAGTACTTC,TRBV6-1,TRBD2,TRBJ2-7,few
CASSATSGRGTQYF,TGTGCCAGTTCCGCGACTAGCGGGAGAGGTACGCAGTATTTT,TRBV7-3,TRBD2,TRBJ2-3,NA
CASSTLGSSYEQYF,TGTGCCAGCAGTACCTTGGGCAGCTCCTACGAGCAGTACTTC,TRBV7-2,NA,TRBJ2-7,few
CASSAHRDRSTDTQYF,TGTGCCAGCAGTGCCCACAGGGACAGAAGCACAGATACGCAGTATTTT,TRBV6-1,TRBD1,TRBJ2-3,NA
CASSYTAGGRVEYF,TGTGCCAGCAGTTACACCGCGGGCGGACGTGTTGAGTACTTC,TRBV6-6,NA,TRBJ2-7,NA
CASSLWTSTDTQYF,TGTGCCAGCAGTCTATGGACTAGCACAGATACGCAGTATTTT,TRBV6-6,NA,TRBJ2-3,NA
CASSVVGSGGQETQYF,TGTGCCAGCAGCGTAGTAGGTAGCGGGGGACAAGAGACCCAGTACTTC,TRBV9,TRBD2,TRBJ2-5,NA
CSVLQDYGYTF,TGCAGCGTTTTGCAGGACTATGGCTACACCTTC,TRBV29-1,NA,TRBJ1-2,NA
CASSEKSWGSYGYTF,TGTGCCAGCAGCGAAAAATCCTGGGGCTCCTATGGCTACACCTTC,TRBV2,NA,TRBJ1-2,NA
CASSPRGGATNEKLFF,TGTGCCAGCAGCCCTAGGGGCGGAGCAACTAATGAAAAACTGTTTTTT,TRBV7-2,NA,TRBJ1-4,many
CASSYTGSNSAYGYTF,TGTGCCAGCAGTTACACGGGATCAAACTCAGCGTATGGCTACACCTTC,TRBV6-5,NA,TRBJ1-2,NA
CASKGPGRNTEAFF,TGTGCCAGTAAGGGGCCAGGTCGGAACACTGAAGCTTTCTTT,TRBV19,NA,TRBJ1-1,NA
CASSQAGDTQYF,TGCGCCAGCAGCCAAGCAGGTGATACGCAGTATTTT,TRBV4-1,NA,TRBJ2-3,NA
CASSLEGTRYNEQFF,TGTGCCAGCAGCTTAGAGGGGACTAGATACAATGAGCAGTTCTTC,TRBV7-8,TRBD2,TRBJ2-1,NA
CASSQDLEGSSYEQYF,TGCGCCAGCAGCCAAGATCTAGAAGGTAGCTCCTACGAGCAGTACTTC,TRBV4-1,NA,TRBJ2-7,NA
CASSHRENTEAFF,TGTGCCAGCAGTCACAGGGAGAACACTGAAGCTTTCTTT,TRBV27,NA,TRBJ1-1,NA
CASSFSGSGANVLTF,TGTGCCAGCAGTTTCTCAGGGTCTGGGGCCAACGTCCTGACTTTC,TRBV28,NA,TRBJ2-6,NA
CASSKAIPGLGGGFYEQYF,TGTGCCAGCAGCAAAGCCATACCGGGACTAGGAGGTGGCTTCTACGAGCAGTACTTC,TRBV21-1,NA,TRBJ2-7,once
CASSGLEGEQYF,TGTGCCAGCAGCGGTCTAGAGGGCGAGCAGTACTTC,TRBV9,NA,TRBJ2-7,NA
CASSLGGTVNSPLHF,TGTGCCAGCAGCTTGGGCGGGACAGTTAATTCACCCCTCCACTTT,TRBV7-2,TRBD1,TRBJ1-6,NA
CASSRDSTNEKLFF,TGTGCCAGCAGCCGGGACAGTACTAATGAAAAACTGTTTTTT,TRBV4-2,TRBD1,TRBJ1-4,NA
CAWSRRPGTSGTSRGSTGELFF,TGTGCCTGGAGTCGTAGACCCGGGACTAGCGGGACCTCGAGGGGCTCCACCGGGGAGCTGTTTTTT,TRBV30,TRBD2,TRBJ2-2,NA
CASTRQGAPSYEQYF,TGTGCCAGCACCCGACAGGGGGCCCCCTCCTACGAGCAGTACTTC,TRBV28,TRBD1,TRBJ2-7,NA
CASSSLPRQRTIYGYTF,TGTGCCAGCAGTTCCCTTCCTCGACAGCGAACAATATATGGCTACACCTTC,TRBV27,NA,TRBJ1-2,NA
CASSLSGVGNTEAFF,TGTGCCAGCAGCTTAAGCGGTGTGGGTAACACTGAAGCTTTCTTT,TRBV7-9,NA,TRBJ1-1,NA
CASSYASGGKNIQYF,TGTGCCAGCAGTTACGCATCAGGGGGCAAAAACATTCAGTACTTC,TRBV6-5,TRBD1,TRBJ2-4,NA
CASSQTGTEAFF,TGCGCCAGCAGCCAAACAGGAACTGAAGCTTTCTTT,TRBV4-1,NA,TRBJ1-1,few
CASSQDWRQGGDTQYF,TGCGCCAGCAGCCAAGATTGGAGACAGGGGGGAGATACGCAGTATTTT,TRBV4-1,TRBD1,TRBJ2-3,NA
CASSLVGTSGQETQYF,TGTGCCAGCAGCTTAGTGGGGACTAGCGGCCAAGAGACCCAGTACTTC,TRBV7-3,TRBD2,TRBJ2-5,NA
CASSEADGTDEKLFF,TGTGCCAGCAGTGAAGCAGACGGGACAGATGAAAAACTGTTTTTT,TRBV6-1,TRBD1,TRBJ1-4,NA
CSVGGWSGTNNEQFF,TGCAGCGTTGGGGGTTGGAGCGGAACAAACAATGAGCAGTTCTTC,TRBV29-1,NA,TRBJ2-1,NA
CASSLAGTSGMRGDTQYF,TGTGCCAGCAGCTTAGCCGGGACTAGCGGGATGAGGGGAGATACGCAGTATTTT,TRBV7-2,TRBD2,TRBJ2-3,few
CASGSEPSGAQETQYF,TGTGCTAGTGGTTCCGAACCTAGCGGGGCACAAGAGACCCAGTACTTC,TRBV12-5,TRBD2,TRBJ2-5,NA
CASSPLAGPYNEQFF,TGTGCCAGCAGCCCACTAGCGGGCCCTTACAATGAGCAGTTCTTC,TRBV5-4,TRBD2,TRBJ2-1,NA
CASSDGGRAWDEQFF,TGTGCCAGCAGTGACGGCGGGAGGGCCTGGGATGAGCAGTTCTTC,TRBV2,TRBD2,TRBJ2-1,once
CAISEFGQGVSYNEQFF,TGTGCCATCAGTGAGTTCGGACAGGGAGTATCCTACAATGAGCAGTTCTTC,TRBV10-3,TRBD1,TRBJ2-1,NA
CASSPLGRSPYEQYF,TGTGCCAGCAGTCCCCTCGGGAGGTCCCCCTACGAGCAGTACTTC,TRBV28,TRBD2,TRBJ2-7,NA
CASSLGVGSTEAFF,TGTGCCAGCAGCTTAGGGGTAGGGAGCACTGAAGCTTTCTTT,TRBV7-9,NA,TRBJ1-1,NA
CASSRGQLQETQYF,TGCGCCAGCAGCAGGGGACAGCTCCAAGAGACCCAGTACTTC,TRBV5-1,TRBD1,TRBJ2-5,NA
CASSVEGATYNEQFF,TGTGCCAGCAGCGTAGAAGGGGCCACCTACAATGAGCAGTTCTTC,TRBV9,NA,TRBJ2-1,NA
CASSQDIDSGVETQYF,TGCGCCAGCAGCCAAGATATAGATAGTGGAGTTGAGACCCAGTACTTC,TRBV4-3,NA,TRBJ2-5,NA
CASSQEAAGLSYEQYF,TGTGCCAGCAGCCAAGAAGCGGCGGGACTCTCCTACGAGCAGTACTTC,TRBV4-2,NA,TRBJ2-7,NA
CASSYDGAGTEAFF,TGTGCCAGCAGTTACGATGGGGCGGGGACTGAAGCTTTCTTT,TRBV6-5,NA,TRBJ1-1,few
CASSIIDMAGGNEQFF,TGTGCCAGCTCAATTATCGACATGGCGGGAGGGAATGAGCAGTTCTTC,TRBV18,TRBD2,TRBJ2-1,NA
CASSTGGLAGANVLTF,TGTGCCAGCAGTACCGGGGGGCTGGCTGGGGCCAACGTCCTGACTTTC,TRBV28,NA,TRBJ2-6,few
CASSQGASNGYTF,TGTGCCAGCAGCCAGGGGGCAAGTAATGGCTACACCTTC,TRBV6-5,TRBD1,TRBJ1-2,NA
CASSASGGPGELFF,TGTGCCAGCAGCGCGTCGGGAGGGCCCGGGGAGCTGTTTTTT,TRBV9,TRBD2,TRBJ2-2,NA
CASSFTGQNTEAFF,TGTGCCAGCAGCTTTACAGGACAGAACACTGAAGCTTTCTTT,TRBV11-3,NA,TRBJ1-1,NA
CASSAGQDLREKLFF,TGCGCCAGCAGCGCCGGACAGGACCTGAGGGAAAAACTGTTTTTT,TRBV5-1,TRBD1,TRBJ1-4,NA
CAPDNLEETQYF,TGTGCCCCAGACAACTTAGAAGAGACCCAGTACTTC,TRBV25-1,NA,TRBJ2-5,NA
CASSRGQGDQPQHF,TGTGCCAGCAGCAGGGGACAGGGCGATCAGCCCCAGCATTTT,TRBV5-5,TRBD1,TRBJ1-5,NA